This T cell receptor beta chain was observed in a study of tumor-infiltrating lymphocytes in localized non-small cell lung cancer (dated by TCRdb to the early 2020s). For the wider study: Patients whose samples were collected after neoadjuvant chemotherapy, as well as both smokers and never-smokers and several histologies, were included in the cohort. From each patient came resected tumor tissue plus uninvolved lung tissue from that same patient, and the uninvolved lung tissue was described as non-adjacent to the tumor. The same patients underwent several integrated assays, with TCR sequencing performed together with flow cytometry, multiplex immunofluorescence, RNA-seq, exome sequencing and proteomics. The overall ICON cohort comprised 150 or so surgical patients with localized non-small cell lung cancer whose tumors were resected. For 55 patients, immunoSEQ T-cell fraction was compared between paired tumor and uninvolved lung.

ICON enrollment began in 2016, and the last patient was enrolled in late 2018. Fresh tumor and matched uninvolved tissue for in-depth immune analyses, including TCR sequencing, were collected from a subcohort of 65 to 80 patients. DNA for TCR sequencing was isolated from bulk tissue, and no cell sorting was done. The T-cell fraction in tumor and uninvolved lung tissue was obtained from TCR sequencing using the immunoSEQ assay. Processing in the source paper ran as follows. To analyze survival, patients were divided into a high T-cell fraction group (upper tertile) and a low T-cell fraction group (lower two tertiles), and the two groups were compared using a log-rank test. A signed-rank test was used to test paired tumor versus uninvolved lung differences in T-cell fraction. TCRdb retrieved this table from immuneACCESS and kept in-frame rearrangements only. Not all clones are present; in checked studies, unresolved V genes account for under half, and no reason is known for the remainder. V, J and clone size reflect that table, while D and trimming were determined from the DNA. The sample includes about 15,000 clones, with roughly two thirds observed a single time. The ten biggest clones cover about 5.6% of the sample.

The CDR3 starts with the cysteine, ends with the phenylalanine, and has 13 residues. Only the CDR3 part of the read is kept: 39 bases, read in frame from the first base. CDR1 SNHLY and CDR2 FYNNEI are derived from the germline V gene. At the junction V is shortened by 4 bases and J by 8 bases; bases outside the gene matches: 5. As concerns this clone: Its antigen remains unidentified. Per-nucleotide qualities are absent, and no much larger clonotype sits a single base away.

Study-wide findings and limitations: Because different assays used different pieces of the same tissue, intratumor heterogeneity could not be separated from technical variation. The TCR-derived T-cell fraction showed no difference between the flow cytometry-defined immunotypes IM1 (good prognosis) and IM2 (poor prognosis). Tumor T-cell fraction from TCR sequencing was not associated with recurrence-free survival (p = 0.61). Consistent with immunofluorescence CD3 counts, TCRbeta sequencing supported greater T cell infiltration in tumors than in uninvolved lung tissue. Because assay coverage varied across patients depending on available tissue quantity, TCR sequencing was performed for only a subset of the cohort.

This clonotype originated in a human donor with non-small cell lung cancer. This chain is built from TRBV2 and TRBJ2-7; TRBD1 lines up with 10 middle nucleotides. Sequences were obtained from lung tumor tissue. The DNA reads TGTGCCAGCAGTGGGACAGGGGGGGCCAAGCAGTACTTC. This sequence encodes CASSGTGGAKQYF.